Following are 21 T cell receptor beta chains from one sample sequenced in a study of technical replicates of blood from a handful of donors. Clones were read by immunoSEQ multiplex PCR, and TCRdb kept only the in-frame ones, dropping some. This table has about 66,000 clones, roughly 90% appearing once. The sequencing input was PBMCs. The receptor set was obtained from a human donor in good health. Some clones in this sample may be carry-over from other donors' samples.

The table lists this clone with a count of one. V usage is TRBV28 and J usage is TRBJ1-4; 8 bases are a match to TRBD1. The CDR3 runs 15 residues. Germline CDR1 MDHEN, CDR2 SYDVKM. V dropped 5 bases and J dropped 3; count of bases not matched to a gene: 5. CDR3 coding DNA: TGTGCCAGCAGTCCAGGGGGCTCGGCTAATGAAAAACTGTTTTTT. Translated: CASSPGGSANEKLFF.

V usage is TRBV5-6 and J usage is TRBJ1-3, with D hard to call. V was pared by 4 bases and J by 0 bases, with 14 bases between. The length of the CDR3 is 16 residues. Germline V gene sequence: CDR1 SGHDT, CDR2 YYEEEE. CDR3 DNA sequence: TGTGCCAGCAGCCCGCTCAAAGCTTCCTCTGGAAACACCATATATTTT. Protein: CASSPLKASSGNTIYF.

V is TRBV7-9 and J is TRBJ1-5, with 12 bases identical to TRBD1. J was trimmed by 6 bases and V by 5 bases; bases with no gene match: 14. The CDR3 extends over 18 amino acids. Germline V lookup: CDR1 SEHNR, CDR2 FQNEAQ (reference sequence). CDR3 DNA sequence: TGTGCCAGCAGCCCTAGTCCCGGGACAGGGGGCGGGAGTCAGCCCCAGCATTTT. Its protein is CASSPSPGTGGGSQPQHF. Full variable domain (rest looked up from reference TRBV7-9 and TRBJ1-5): DTGVSQNPRHKITKRGQNVTFRCDPISEHNRLYWYRQTLGQGPEFLTYFQNEAQLEKSRLLSDRFSAERPKGSFSTLEIQRTEQGDSAMYLCASSPSPGTGGGSQPQHFGDGTRLSIL.

This chain links TRBV5-1 with TRBJ2-1, with TRBD1 identical over 8 bases. The CDR3 covers 16 residues. J was trimmed by 7 bases and V by 1 base; bases with no gene match: 10. Per germline, CDR1 SGHRS and CDR2 YFSETQ. CDR3 residues: CASSLTHGQGRNEQFF. The DNA of the CDR3 is TGCGCCAGCAGCTTGACCCATGGACAGGGAAGAAATGAGCAGTTCTTC.

This chain uses TRBV6-1 with TRBJ2-5, with D perhaps TRBD1 (5 bases). CDR3 length: 14 amino acids. The ends were cut back, 4 bases at V and 5 bases at J, with 14 bases in the middle. The germline V gene encodes CDR1 MNHNS and CDR2 SASEGT. The CDR3 DNA reads as TGTGCCAGCAGTGGCCAACAGGTCCGGGAGACCCAGTACTTC. Translation: CASSGQQVRETQYF.

The CDR3 bases are TGTGCCAGTAGTATCCAACTCTCTGGGGCCAACGTCCTGACTTTC. Translation: CASSIQLSGANVLTF. This rearrangement joins TRBV19 to TRBJ2-6, with unresolved D. Per the germline V gene, CDR1 is LNHDA and CDR2 is SQIVND (reference sequence). The CDR3 spans 15 residues. Deletions cut 3 bases from V and 0 bases from J, with 6 bases between.

The CDR3 spells CASSLGSTYEQYF. CDR3 bases: TGTGCCAGCAGCTTAGGCAGTACCTACGAGCAGTACTTC. The rearrangement links TRBV7-2 to TRBJ2-7; D is undetermined. V was shortened by 1 base and J by 2 bases, with 6 bases between the two germline ends. This CDR3 spans 13 amino acids. Germline V CDR1 and CDR2: SGHTA, FQGNSA.

This chain links TRBV6-6 with TRBJ2-7, with D maybe TRBD1 (6 bases). Trimming left V 8 bases short and J 0 bases short, with 8 bases between. The CDR3 sequence is 12 residues long. From germline, CDR1 is MNHNY and CDR2 SVGAGI (reference sequence). Here the CDR3 DNA reads TGTGCCAGCTCAGGGGTCTCCTACGAGCAGTACTTC. Protein: CASSGVSYEQYF.

The chain combines TRBV29-1 with TRBJ1-1, with a tentative D call TRBD1 (5 bases). The CDR3 runs 13 residues. The V end was cut by 0 bases, the J end by 6 bases, with 11 bases between. Germline V gene lookup returns CDR1 SQVTM and CDR2 ANQGSEA. The CDR3 loop reads CSVEDGGKAEAFF. Here the CDR3 DNA reads TGCAGCGTTGAAGATGGGGGGAAGGCTGAAGCTTTCTTT. Filled out from reference TRBV29-1 and TRBJ1-1, the complete variable domain reads SAVISQKPSRDICQRGTSLTIQCQVDSQVTMMFWYRQQPGQSLTLIATANQGSEATYESGFVIDKFPISRPNLTFSTLTVSNMSPEDSSIYLCSVEDGGKAEAFFGQGTRLTVV.

The V call is TRBV15, the J call TRBJ1-1; D might be TRBD1 (5 bases). The CDR3 extends over 14 amino acids. V lost 1 base and J lost 5, with 11 bases in between. Germline values: CDR1 LNHNV, CDR2 YYDKDF (reference sequence). The CDR3 sequence: CATSRVAGTTEAFF. The CDR3 DNA reads as TGTGCCACCAGCAGAGTTGCGGGGACTACTGAAGCTTTCTTT.

The chain employs TRBV2 and TRBJ1-2; 11 bases line up with TRBD1. With V trimmed by 7 bases and J by 8 bases, 3 bases remained unmatched. The length of the CDR3 is 12 residues. The germline CDR1 and CDR2 sequences are SNHLY and FYNNEI. The CDR3 reads CASTGTGGGYTF. The DNA for the CDR3 is TGTGCCAGCACCGGGACAGGGGGAGGCTACACCTTC. The full variable domain, with the rest looked up from reference TRBV2 and TRBJ1-2, is EPEVTQTPSHQVTQMGQEVILRCVPISNHLYFYWYRQILGQKVEFLVSFYNNEISEKSEIFDDQFSVERPDGSNFTLKIRSTKLEDSAMYFCASTGTGGGYTFGSGTRLTVV.

This chain joins TRBV19 and TRBJ1-5; 7 bases align to TRBD1. This CDR3 contains 14 residues. The trim removed 3 bases at V and 2 bases at J, leaving 1 base unmatched. Germline V gives CDR1 LNHDA, CDR2 SQIVND (reference sequence). The CDR3 DNA reads TGTGCCAGTAGTATTGGGACAGGCAATCAGCCCCAGCATTTT. Protein product: CASSIGTGNQPQHF.

This rearrangement joins TRBV5-1 to TRBJ2-5; 10 nucleotides match TRBD2. CDR1 and CDR2 (germline): SGHRS, YFSETQ. This CDR3 is built from 15 residues. Trimming removed 2 bases from V and 7 bases from J; junction bases left unmatched: 8. CDR3 in amino acids: CASSFASGSRGTQYF. The CDR3 DNA is TGCGCCAGCAGCTTTGCTAGCGGGAGCCGGGGGACCCAGTACTTC.

This clone was found once. This chain joins TRBV5-1 and TRBJ2-3; TRBD1 might be the D (5 bases). CDR1 and CDR2 from the germline V gene are SGHRS and YFSETQ. Trimming removed 1 base from V and 3 bases from J, with 6 bases in between. The CDR3 totals 13 residues. CDR3 amino acids: CASSLPGTDTQYF. Written as DNA, the CDR3 is TGCGCCAGCAGCTTGCCAGGGACAGATACGCAGTATTTT.

This chain connects TRBV2 to TRBJ2-7; TRBD1 agrees at 8 bases. Germline trimming cut 5 bases from V and 1 base from J; bases unmatched to any gene: 1. The CDR3 sequence is 13 residues long. Germline CDR1 is SNHLY and CDR2 is FYNNEI. The CDR3 loop is CASSRDRSYEQYF. CDR3 nucleotide sequence: TGTGCCAGCAGTAGGGACAGGTCCTACGAGCAGTACTTC.

V usage is TRBV5-4 and J usage is TRBJ2-1; 10 positions agree with TRBD2. Germline CDR1 SGHNT, CDR2 YYREEE (reference sequence). The V segment lost 4 bases and the J segment 4 bases; nucleotides outside the gene matches: 11. There are 17 residues in the CDR3. The CDR3 here is CASSLWTASGGYNEQFF. The CDR3 DNA sequence: TGTGCCAGCAGCCTCTGGACCGCTAGCGGGGGATACAATGAGCAGTTCTTC.

V usage is TRBV5-6 and J usage is TRBJ2-7; the match to TRBD2 covers 7 bases. This CDR3 contains 15 residues. Per the germline V gene, CDR1 is SGHDT and CDR2 is YYEEEE. V was pared by 1 base and J by 6 bases, with 10 bases of the junction left unmatched. The CDR3 is CASSLYWAGAGEQYF. The CDR3 DNA reads TGTGCCAGCAGCTTGTATTGGGCGGGAGCGGGCGAGCAGTACTTC.

This chain joins TRBV7-5 and TRBJ2-7; whether TRBD1, the table's D call, matches the DNA was not checked. TRBV7-5 has pseudogene status. This CDR3 has 16 amino acids. The CDR3 bases are TGTGCCAGAAGCGCCCGCCGGGACAGGGAGGGGTACGAGCAGTACTTC. Encoded protein: CARSARRDREGYEQYF.

The gene calls are TRBV5-6 and TRBJ2-3, with D unresolved. Deletions cut 4 bases from V and 5 bases from J, with 14 bases between. Germline lookup yields CDR1 SGHDT and CDR2 YYEEEE. The CDR3 is made up of 14 amino acids. The CDR3 DNA reads as TGTGCCAGCAGCCGGATCACGAGGCTAGATACGCAGTATTTT. Its translation is CASSRITRLDTQYF.

This chain connects TRBV7-2 to TRBJ2-2; D remains unclear. V shed 5 bases and J shed 8 bases, with 9 bases lying between them. The V gene's germline CDR1 is SGHTA and CDR2 FQGNSA. The CDR3 totals 12 residues. The DNA of the CDR3 is TGTGCCAGCAGCGTCTACGGGGGGGAGCTGTTTTTT. Its translation is CASSVYGGELFF.

This clone came up once. The gene calls are TRBV27 and TRBJ2-2; 13 bases match TRBD2. The CDR3 length is 15 residues. V shed 6 bases, J shed 5 bases, and the junction held 3 bases outside the gene matches. Germline V gene data show CDR1 as MNHEY and CDR2 as SMNVEV (reference sequence). CDR3 sequence: CASRLAGGRTGELFF. In nucleotides, the CDR3 is TGTGCCAGCAGACTAGCGGGAGGGAGGACCGGGGAGCTGTTTTTT.